The rows below give T cell receptor beta chains drawn from one sample of a study of blood T cell repertoires in COVID-19. Profiling relied on immunoSEQ multiplex PCR, and the TCRdb table lists in-frame clones only, not all of them. The sample records 250,000 to 300,000 clones, about nine tenths being singletons. Sequenced input: PBMCs or T cells enriched from blood (not recorded which). The receptors here all came from a woman between 40 and 50 years old who had recovered from COVID-19. CDR3s include the opening cysteine and the closing phenylalanine or tryptophan. The order of the fields is J gene, V gene, clone size, D gene, CDR3 DNA, CDR3 protein. The D gene is left open where the match is weak. Rows give clone size only sometimes, using once, few, many, or a class for an expanded clone.

j_gene: TRBJ2-3; v_gene: TRBV7-3; abundance: -; d_gene: TRBD2; CDR3nt: TGTGCCAGCAGCTCTACTAGCGGGAGGGCGTCAGATACGCAGTATTTT; CDR3aa: CASSSTSGRASDTQYF
j_gene: TRBJ1-2; v_gene: TRBV5-4; abundance: once; d_gene: -; CDR3nt: TGTGCCAGCAGCCCACCCCGGGTGCGGGGAGGAGATGGCTACACCTTC; CDR3aa: CASSPPRVRGGDGYTF
j_gene: TRBJ2-7; v_gene: TRBV6-5; abundance: -; d_gene: -; CDR3nt: TGTGCCAGCAGTCAGACAGGAGCTGGGAGCTACGAGCAGTACTTC; CDR3aa: CASSQTGAGSYEQYF
j_gene: TRBJ2-5; v_gene: TRBV5-1; abundance: -; d_gene: TRBD2; CDR3nt: TGCGCCAGCAGCTCCCCTAGCGGGTCCCGGGGAGAGACCCAGTACTTC; CDR3aa: CASSSPSGSRGETQYF
j_gene: TRBJ2-7; v_gene: TRBV9; abundance: -; d_gene: TRBD2; CDR3nt: TGTGCCAGCAGCTCGGGACTAGCTACCTCCGAGCAGTACTTC; CDR3aa: CASSSGLATSEQYF
j_gene: TRBJ1-5; v_gene: TRBV4-1; abundance: -; d_gene: -; CDR3nt: TGCGCCAGCAGCCAAGATCGGGGGTGGAGGGGTGGACATCAGCCCCAGCATTTT; CDR3aa: CASSQDRGWRGGHQPQHF
j_gene: TRBJ2-7; v_gene: TRBV5-5; abundance: -; d_gene: -; CDR3nt: TGTGCCAGCAGCTTACCGAGCTCCTACGAGCAGTACTTC; CDR3aa: CASSLPSSYEQYF
j_gene: TRBJ2-7; v_gene: TRBV6-4; abundance: -; d_gene: TRBD1; CDR3nt: TGTGCCAGCACCACGCCGAAAACCGGGACAGAGTACGAGCAGTACTTC; CDR3aa: CASTTPKTGTEYEQYF
j_gene: TRBJ2-3; v_gene: TRBV9; abundance: -; d_gene: TRBD2; CDR3nt: TGTGCCAGCAGCGTGGACCCTAGCGGCTCGGGCACAGATACGCAGTATTTT; CDR3aa: CASSVDPSGSGTDTQYF
j_gene: TRBJ1-2; v_gene: TRBV3-1/TRBV3-2; abundance: few; d_gene: -; CDR3nt: TGTGCCAGCAGCCAAGACCAAATCTATGGCTACACCTTC; CDR3aa: CASSQDQIYGYTF
j_gene: TRBJ2-1; v_gene: TRBV30; abundance: -; d_gene: TRBD2; CDR3nt: TGTGCCTGGAGTGAACTACTAGCGGGGGGGCCCAATGAGCAGTTCTTC; CDR3aa: CAWSELLAGGPNEQFF
j_gene: TRBJ1-2; v_gene: TRBV2; abundance: -; d_gene: -; CDR3nt: TGTGCCACGACGGACGGGGTGTTCTCTGGCTACACCTTC; CDR3aa: CATTDGVFSGYTF
j_gene: TRBJ1-1; v_gene: TRBV5-1; abundance: -; d_gene: TRBD1; CDR3nt: TGCGCCAGCAGCTTGACGGGACAGGGGCTTGAAGCTTTCTTT; CDR3aa: CASSLTGQGLEAFF
j_gene: TRBJ1-5; v_gene: TRBV24-1; abundance: -; d_gene: -; CDR3nt: TGTGCCACCAGTGACTGCCCTAGGAATCAGCCCCAGCATTTT; CDR3aa: CATSDCPRNQPQHF
j_gene: TRBJ2-1; v_gene: TRBV2; abundance: -; d_gene: -; CDR3nt: TGTGCCAGCAGACGGATAGCGGACGCGTACAATGAGCAGTTCTTC; CDR3aa: CASRRIADAYNEQFF
j_gene: TRBJ1-5; v_gene: TRBV5-1; abundance: -; d_gene: -; CDR3nt: TGCGCCAGCAGCTTGCGGGGGAGTAGCGATCAGCCCCAGCATTTT; CDR3aa: CASSLRGSSDQPQHF
j_gene: TRBJ2-5; v_gene: TRBV28; abundance: -; d_gene: TRBD1; CDR3nt: TGTGCCAGCAGCCGCTCAGGGGGCCCGGAGACCCAGTACTTC; CDR3aa: CASSRSGGPETQYF
j_gene: TRBJ2-7; v_gene: TRBV5-1; abundance: few; d_gene: TRBD2; CDR3nt: TGCGCCAGCAGCCTACTCAGCGGGGATAGCTCCTACGAGCAGTACTTC; CDR3aa: CASSLLSGDSSYEQYF
j_gene: TRBJ1-2; v_gene: TRBV30; abundance: -; d_gene: TRBD1; CDR3nt: TGTGCCTGGAGTATCAGGGGGCAGGGGTATGGCTACACCTTC; CDR3aa: CAWSIRGQGYGYTF
j_gene: TRBJ1-1; v_gene: TRBV6-5; abundance: -; d_gene: TRBD1; CDR3nt: TGTGCCAGCAGTCTCCGGGACAGGGGGCTTAATGAAGCTTTCTTT; CDR3aa: CASSLRDRGLNEAFF
j_gene: TRBJ2-7; v_gene: TRBV14; abundance: -; d_gene: TRBD1; CDR3nt: TGTGCCAGCAGCCCGACAGGGGACGAGCAGTACTTC; CDR3aa: CASSPTGDEQYF
j_gene: TRBJ1-4; v_gene: TRBV30; abundance: -; d_gene: TRBD1; CDR3nt: TGTGCCTGGGCAGGGGGCTCGGAGGAAAAACTGTTTTTT; CDR3aa: CAWAGGSEEKLFF
j_gene: TRBJ1-2; v_gene: TRBV18; abundance: -; d_gene: TRBD1; CDR3nt: TGTGCCAGCTCAAGGGACAGCCCTAACTATGGCTACACCTTC; CDR3aa: CASSRDSPNYGYTF
j_gene: TRBJ2-5; v_gene: TRBV7-2; abundance: -; d_gene: -; CDR3nt: TGTGCCAGCAGCTTAGCGGGGCCGCCCCAAGAGACCCAGTACTTC; CDR3aa: CASSLAGPPQETQYF
j_gene: TRBJ1-1; v_gene: TRBV2; abundance: -; d_gene: TRBD1; CDR3nt: TGTGCCAGCAGTGGAGACAGGGTGAACACTGAAGCTTTCTTT; CDR3aa: CASSGDRVNTEAFF
j_gene: TRBJ2-1; v_gene: TRBV27; abundance: -; d_gene: -; CDR3nt: TGTGCCAGCAGTTTAGTCGGGTTGAGGTACAATGAGCAGTTCTTC; CDR3aa: CASSLVGLRYNEQFF
j_gene: TRBJ2-2; v_gene: TRBV18; abundance: -; d_gene: TRBD2; CDR3nt: TGTGCCAGCTCACCGGCGGGGGTGAACACCGGGGAGCTGTTTTTT; CDR3aa: CASSPAGVNTGELFF
j_gene: TRBJ2-3; v_gene: TRBV4-1; abundance: -; d_gene: TRBD2; CDR3nt: TGCGCCAGCAGCCAGGGGACTAGCGGGGGGAACACAGATACGCAGTATTTT; CDR3aa: CASSQGTSGGNTDTQYF
j_gene: TRBJ1-1; v_gene: TRBV2; abundance: -; d_gene: -; CDR3nt: TGTGCCAGCGAAGAGGACATCAACACTGAAGCTTTCTTT; CDR3aa: CASEEDINTEAFF
j_gene: TRBJ2-5; v_gene: TRBV27; abundance: -; d_gene: -; CDR3nt: TGTGCCAGCAGTCCCTTTTTCATTGACAACGAGGGCCAGTACTTC; CDR3aa: CASSPFFIDNEGQYF
j_gene: TRBJ2-2; v_gene: TRBV18; abundance: -; d_gene: TRBD1; CDR3nt: TGTGCCAGCTCACCGCAGGGGGCGACGAACACCGGGGAGCTGTTTTTT; CDR3aa: CASSPQGATNTGELFF
j_gene: TRBJ1-2; v_gene: TRBV5-1; abundance: -; d_gene: -; CDR3nt: TGCGCCAGCAGCCGGGGAACGGGACAAAGGATAAGCTACACCTTC; CDR3aa: CASSRGTGQRISYTF
j_gene: TRBJ2-7; v_gene: TRBV7-9; abundance: -; d_gene: -; CDR3nt: TGTGCCAGCAGCTTAGACCAGCGGGAGCAGTACTTC; CDR3aa: CASSLDQREQYF
j_gene: TRBJ2-1; v_gene: TRBV7-2; abundance: -; d_gene: -; CDR3nt: TGTGCCAGCAGCCCCCCCAGTAATGAGCAGTTCTTC; CDR3aa: CASSPPSNEQFF
j_gene: TRBJ2-2; v_gene: TRBV18; abundance: -; d_gene: TRBD2; CDR3nt: TGTGCCAGCTCGGCCTTGCGGCGGGGGGGCGACACCGGGGAGCTGTTTTTT; CDR3aa: CASSALRRGGDTGELFF
j_gene: TRBJ1-3; v_gene: TRBV5-1; abundance: -; d_gene: -; CDR3nt: TGCGCCAGCAGCCCGTGGGACACAGGCTCTGGAAACACCATATATTTT; CDR3aa: CASSPWDTGSGNTIYF
j_gene: TRBJ2-1; v_gene: TRBV27; abundance: few; d_gene: TRBD1; CDR3nt: TGTGCCAGCAGTTTGTGGCAGGGGGTGAACAATGAGCAGTTCTTC; CDR3aa: CASSLWQGVNNEQFF
j_gene: TRBJ2-1; v_gene: TRBV11-3; abundance: -; d_gene: TRBD2; CDR3nt: TGTGCCAGCAGCTTAGATTACTTAGCGGGAGGTAGAGAGGGTGAGCAGTTCTTC; CDR3aa: CASSLDYLAGGREGEQFF
j_gene: TRBJ1-4; v_gene: TRBV15; abundance: -; d_gene: -; CDR3nt: TGTGCCACCAGCAGAGATAGTCGGGAAAAACTGTTTTTT; CDR3aa: CATSRDSREKLFF
j_gene: TRBJ1-4; v_gene: TRBV10-2; abundance: few; d_gene: -; CDR3nt: TGCGCCAGCAGGGAGACGGTGGGCGGGGGTGAAAAACTGTTTTTT; CDR3aa: CASRETVGGGEKLFF
j_gene: TRBJ1-2; v_gene: TRBV28; abundance: -; d_gene: -; CDR3nt: TGTGCCAGCAACGAAGGACACCTACCCGAGCATGGCTACACCTTC; CDR3aa: CASNEGHLPEHGYTF
j_gene: TRBJ1-2; v_gene: TRBV5-1; abundance: -; d_gene: TRBD1; CDR3nt: TGCGCCAGCTCTCCTCGTACCGGGACAGGCTATGGCTACACCTTC; CDR3aa: CASSPRTGTGYGYTF